This TCR beta chain was profiled in a study of CD8 T cells in Susac syndrome. Reverse transcription used roughly 0.45 to 1 ug RNA and random hexamers. Across 54 Vbeta and 13 Jbeta, TCR beta CDR3 was amplified with immunoSEQ multiplex PCR. TCRdb independently ran MiXCR on the immunoSEQ multiplex PCR reads; one entry per CDR3 protein. The sample gives approximately 200,000 distinct CDR3 sequences, approximately 94% of which show up once; 0.093% is in the top ten. From blood CD8+ and CD4+ T cells, the TCR beta chain was sequenced. While CD8+ and CD4+ T cells were isolated negatively, TEMRA cells were enriched by FACS. This CDR3 is 13 amino acids long. V lost 0 bases, J lost 6 bases, and 1 base stayed unmatched. Germline values: CDR1 MNHEY, CDR2 SVGEGT.

The chain links TRBV6-2 or TRBV6-3 to TRBJ2-5; 7 bases match TRBD1. The receptor was isolated from a human donor with multiple sclerosis. The specimen was CD4+ T cells from PBMCs. As DNA, the CDR3 is TGTGCCAGCAGTTACTCGGACAGGAAGACCCAGTACTTC. It yields the protein CASSYSDRKTQYF.